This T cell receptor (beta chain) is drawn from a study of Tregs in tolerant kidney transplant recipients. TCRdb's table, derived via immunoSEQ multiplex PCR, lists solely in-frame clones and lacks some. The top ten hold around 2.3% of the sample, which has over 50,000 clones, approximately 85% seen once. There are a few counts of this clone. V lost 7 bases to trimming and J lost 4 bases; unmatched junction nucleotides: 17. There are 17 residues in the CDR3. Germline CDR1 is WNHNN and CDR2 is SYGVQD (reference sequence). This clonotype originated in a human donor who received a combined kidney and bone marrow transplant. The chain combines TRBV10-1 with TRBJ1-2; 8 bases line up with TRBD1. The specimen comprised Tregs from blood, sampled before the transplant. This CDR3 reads CASTNRGSIVISYGYTF. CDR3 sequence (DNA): TGCGCCAGCACTAACAGGGGGTCCATCGTTATTAGCTATGGCTACACCTTC.